This TCR beta chain was captured in a study of blood T cell repertoires in COVID-19. Background on the study: The samples span acute and convalescent COVID-19 from the United States, Italy and Spain. T cells, B-cell-depleted T cells, or PBMCs supplied cDNA or gDNA.

Source study methods: Scientists estimated how many nucleated cells there were by amplifying reference gene primers. This table comes from immunoSEQ multiplex PCR, and its TCRdb copy is limited to in-frame clones, with some not included. V, J and clone size are taken as reported in that table, and D and trimming were inferred from the DNA itself. This sample has 70,000 to 90,000 clones, with less than 90% found just once. The V gene end was trimmed by 4 bases and the J gene end by 1 base; junction bases not matched to a gene: 6. The V gene's germline CDR1 is LNHDA and CDR2 SQIVND (reference sequence). This CDR3 region has 16 residues.

The genes are TRBV19 and TRBJ2-1; 8 bases fit TRBD1. This receptor was obtained from a man in his fifties or sixties with acute or convalescent COVID-19. Sequenced: peripheral blood. The CDR3 DNA is TGTGCCAGTAGTACCCGGACAGGGAGGTCCTACAATGAGCAGTTCTTC. This sequence encodes CASSTRTGRSYNEQFF. The full variable domain, in which reference TRBV19 and TRBJ2-1 provide the parts outside the CDR3, is DGGITQSPKYLFRKEGQNVTLSCEQNLNHDAMYWYRQDPGQGLRLIYYSQIVNDFQKGDIAEGYSVSREKKESFPLTVTSAQKNPTAFYLCASSTRTGRSYNEQFFGPGTRLTVL.